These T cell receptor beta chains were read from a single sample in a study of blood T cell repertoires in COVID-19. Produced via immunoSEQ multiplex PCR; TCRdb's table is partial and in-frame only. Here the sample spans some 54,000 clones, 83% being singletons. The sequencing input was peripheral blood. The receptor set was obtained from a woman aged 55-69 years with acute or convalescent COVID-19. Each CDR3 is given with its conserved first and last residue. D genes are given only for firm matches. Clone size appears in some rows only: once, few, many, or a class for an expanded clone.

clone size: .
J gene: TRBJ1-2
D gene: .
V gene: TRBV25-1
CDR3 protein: CASSEFETVYGYTF
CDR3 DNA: TGTGCCAGCAGTGAATTTGAGACAGTTTATGGCTACACCTTC

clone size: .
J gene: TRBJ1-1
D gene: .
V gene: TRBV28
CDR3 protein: CASSSLDRTNTEAFF
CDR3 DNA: TGTGCCAGCAGTTCCCTCGACAGGACTAACACTGAAGCTTTCTTT

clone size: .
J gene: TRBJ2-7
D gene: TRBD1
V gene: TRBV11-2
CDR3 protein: CASSTDGTGAYEQYF
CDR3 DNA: TGTGCCAGCAGCACAGACGGGACAGGGGCGTACGAGCAGTACTTC

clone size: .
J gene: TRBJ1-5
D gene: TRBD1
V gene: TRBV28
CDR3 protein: CASSLISRDSLNQPQHF
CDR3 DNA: TGTGCCAGCAGTTTAATTTCCCGGGACAGCCTTAATCAGCCCCAGCATTTT

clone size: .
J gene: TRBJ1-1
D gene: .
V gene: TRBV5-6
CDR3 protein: CASSLGLENTEAFF
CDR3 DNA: TGTGCCAGCAGCTTGGGACTGGAGAACACTGAAGCTTTCTTT

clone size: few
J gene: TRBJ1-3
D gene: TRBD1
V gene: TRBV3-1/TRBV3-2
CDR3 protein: CASSRDSSGNTIYF
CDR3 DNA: TGTGCCAGCAGCCGGGACAGCTCTGGAAACACCATATATTTT

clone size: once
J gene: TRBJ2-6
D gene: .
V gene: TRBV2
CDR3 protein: CASTPIRRGMGANVLTF
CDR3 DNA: TGTGCCAGCACCCCAATCAGAAGGGGAATGGGGGCCAACGTCCTGACTTTC

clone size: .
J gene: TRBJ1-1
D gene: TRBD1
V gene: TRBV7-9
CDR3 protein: CASRLLQGSTEAFF
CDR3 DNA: TGTGCCAGCAGACTATTACAGGGGAGTACTGAAGCTTTCTTT

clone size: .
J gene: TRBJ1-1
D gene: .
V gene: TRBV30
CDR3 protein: CAWRSLTTTEAFF
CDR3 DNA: TGTGCCTGGAGGTCCCTAACTACGACTGAAGCTTTCTTT

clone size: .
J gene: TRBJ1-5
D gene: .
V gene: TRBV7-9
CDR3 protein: CASSFSPTEPQHF
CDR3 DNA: TGTGCCAGCAGCTTTAGCCCGACAGAGCCCCAGCATTTT

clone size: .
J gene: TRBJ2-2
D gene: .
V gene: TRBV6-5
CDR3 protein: CASEVGASNTGELFF
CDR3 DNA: TGTGCCAGCGAAGTGGGAGCGTCGAACACCGGGGAGCTGTTTTTT

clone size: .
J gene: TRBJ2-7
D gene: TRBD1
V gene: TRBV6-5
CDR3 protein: CASSRQGSRNEQYF
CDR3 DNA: TGTGCCAGCAGTCGACAGGGGAGCAGAAACGAGCAGTACTTC

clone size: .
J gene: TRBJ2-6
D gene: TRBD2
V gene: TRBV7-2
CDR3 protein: CASSWGGTSGSTGANVLTF
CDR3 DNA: TGTGCCAGCTCCTGGGGTGGGACTAGCGGGAGTACTGGGGCCAACGTCCTGACTTTC

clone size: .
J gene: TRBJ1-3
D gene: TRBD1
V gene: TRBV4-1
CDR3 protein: CASSQSTGTANSGNTIYF
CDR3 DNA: TGCGCCAGCAGTCAAAGCACCGGGACAGCCAACTCTGGAAACACCATATATTTT

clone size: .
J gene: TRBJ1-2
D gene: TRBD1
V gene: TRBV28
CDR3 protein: CASSKSGGPAYGYTF
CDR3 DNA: TGTGCCAGCAGTAAATCAGGGGGCCCTGCCTATGGCTACACCTTC

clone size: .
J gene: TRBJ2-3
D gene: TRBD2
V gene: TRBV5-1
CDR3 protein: CASSLPRGLAGGLTDTQYF
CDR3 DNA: TGCGCCAGCAGCTTGCCTAGGGGACTAGCGGGAGGCCTCACAGATACGCAGTATTTT

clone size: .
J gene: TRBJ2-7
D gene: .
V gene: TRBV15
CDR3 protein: CATSRGGASTGEQYF
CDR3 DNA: TGTGCCACCAGCAGAGGTGGCGCGTCGACGGGAGAGCAGTACTTC

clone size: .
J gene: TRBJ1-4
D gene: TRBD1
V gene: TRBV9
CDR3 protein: CASSVGGQGGEKLFF
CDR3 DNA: TGTGCCAGCAGCGTTGGAGGACAGGGAGGAGAAAAACTGTTTTTT

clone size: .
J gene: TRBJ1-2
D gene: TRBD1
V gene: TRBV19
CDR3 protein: CASSIGTVGYGYTF
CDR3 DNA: TGTGCCAGTAGTATCGGGACAGTCGGCTATGGCTACACCTTC

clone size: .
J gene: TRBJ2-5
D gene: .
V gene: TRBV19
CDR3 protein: CASSIQVGETQYF
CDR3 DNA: TGTGCCAGTAGTATACAGGTGGGAGAGACCCAGTACTTC

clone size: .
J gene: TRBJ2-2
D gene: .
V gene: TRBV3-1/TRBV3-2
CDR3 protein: CASSQYMTGTNTGELFF
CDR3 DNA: TGTGCCAGCAGCCAATACATGACGGGAACGAACACCGGGGAGCTGTTTTTT

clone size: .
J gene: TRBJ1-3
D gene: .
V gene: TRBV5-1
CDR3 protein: CASSLDRAISGNTIYF
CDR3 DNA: TGCGCCAGCAGCTTGGACAGGGCGATCTCTGGAAACACCATATATTTT

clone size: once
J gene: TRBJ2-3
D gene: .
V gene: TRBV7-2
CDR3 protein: CASSLASSGRGRDTQYF
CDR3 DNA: TGTGCCAGCAGCTTAGCGTCTTCTGGCCGCGGGCGTGATACGCAGTATTTT

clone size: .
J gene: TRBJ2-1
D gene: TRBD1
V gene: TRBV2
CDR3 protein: CASSRQGQRPLSYNEQFF
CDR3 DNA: TGTGCCAGCTCCCGACAGGGACAACGTCCACTCTCCTACAATGAGCAGTTCTTC

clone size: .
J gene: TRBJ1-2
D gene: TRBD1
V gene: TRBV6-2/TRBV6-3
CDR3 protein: CASSGGTGRSYGYTF
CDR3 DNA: TGTGCCAGCAGTGGAGGGACAGGGCGTTCCTATGGCTACACCTTC

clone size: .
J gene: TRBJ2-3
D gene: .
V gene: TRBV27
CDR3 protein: CASSSIYPTDTQYF
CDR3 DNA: TGTGCCAGCAGTTCTATCTACCCCACAGATACGCAGTATTTT

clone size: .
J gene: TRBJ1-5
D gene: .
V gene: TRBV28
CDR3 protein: CASSFERRRGQPQHF
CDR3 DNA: TGTGCCAGCAGTTTTGAGCGGCGCCGGGGTCAGCCCCAGCATTTT

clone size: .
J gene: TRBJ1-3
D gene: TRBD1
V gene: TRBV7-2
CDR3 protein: CASGTGASGNTIYF
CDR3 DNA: TGTGCCAGTGGAACAGGGGCCTCTGGAAACACCATATATTTT